This TCR beta chain was obtained from a study of response to subunit inactivated influenza vaccine. After removal of 2 bases from V and 8 bases from J, the junction contained 5 bases not matched to a gene. Germline V CDR1 and CDR2: SGHAT, FQNNGV. The CDR3 totals 15 residues. This clonotype was recorded a few times. TCRdb independently ran MiXCR on the RT-PCR reads; one entry per CDR3 protein. The table records about 700,000 distinct CDR3 sequences, about a sixth of them present only once. The material sequenced was PBMCs from blood, taken roughly 12 days after vaccination. The clonotype comes from a man aged 50-60 years who received an inactivated influenza vaccine. This chain joins TRBV11-2 and TRBJ2-1; TRBD2 matches at 11 bases. CDR3 in DNA: TGTGCCAGCAGCTTAAGTAGCGGGGGGGCGTATGAGCAGTTCTTC. It specifies CASSLSSGGAYEQFF.